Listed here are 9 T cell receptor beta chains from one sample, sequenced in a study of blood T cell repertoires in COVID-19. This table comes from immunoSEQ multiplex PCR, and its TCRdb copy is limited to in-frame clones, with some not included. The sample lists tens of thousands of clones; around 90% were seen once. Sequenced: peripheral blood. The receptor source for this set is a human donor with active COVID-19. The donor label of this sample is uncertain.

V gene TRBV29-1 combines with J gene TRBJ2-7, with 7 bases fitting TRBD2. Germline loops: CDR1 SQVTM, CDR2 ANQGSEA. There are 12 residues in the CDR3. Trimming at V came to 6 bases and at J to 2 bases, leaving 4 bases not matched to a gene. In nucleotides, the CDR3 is TGCAGCGTAGCGGGAACCGCCTACGAGCAGTACTTC. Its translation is CSVAGTAYEQYF.

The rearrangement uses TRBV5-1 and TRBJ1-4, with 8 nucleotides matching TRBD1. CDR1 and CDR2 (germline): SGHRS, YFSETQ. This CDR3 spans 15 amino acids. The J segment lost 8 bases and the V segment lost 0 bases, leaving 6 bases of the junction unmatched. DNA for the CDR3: TGCGCCAGCAGCTTGGGAGACAGGGGAAAGGAAAAACTGTTTTTT. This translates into CASSLGDRGKEKLFF.

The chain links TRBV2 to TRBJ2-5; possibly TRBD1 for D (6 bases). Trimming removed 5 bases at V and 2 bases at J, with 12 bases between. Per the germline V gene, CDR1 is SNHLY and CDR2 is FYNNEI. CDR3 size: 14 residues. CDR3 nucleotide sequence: TGTGCCAGCAGTTCTCGGACAGATCAAGAGACCCAGTACTTC. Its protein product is CASSSRTDQETQYF.

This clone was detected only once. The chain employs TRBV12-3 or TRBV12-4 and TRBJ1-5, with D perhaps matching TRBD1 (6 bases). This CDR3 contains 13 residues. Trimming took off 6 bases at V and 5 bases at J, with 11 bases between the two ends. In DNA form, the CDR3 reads TGTGCCAGCAGCACGGACAGTTATCAGCCCCAGCATTTT. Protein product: CASSTDSYQPQHF.

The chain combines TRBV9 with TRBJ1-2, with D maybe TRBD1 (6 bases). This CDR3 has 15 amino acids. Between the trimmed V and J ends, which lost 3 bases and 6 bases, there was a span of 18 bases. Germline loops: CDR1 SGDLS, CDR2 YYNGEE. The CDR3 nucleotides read TGTGCCAGCAGCGCTAGCCGGGACAACGAAAATGGCTACACCTTC. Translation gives CASSASRDNENGYTF.

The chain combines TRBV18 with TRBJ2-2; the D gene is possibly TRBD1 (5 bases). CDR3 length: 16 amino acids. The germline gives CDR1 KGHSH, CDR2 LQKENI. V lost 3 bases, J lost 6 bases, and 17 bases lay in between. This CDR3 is CASSPMKGVLAGELFF. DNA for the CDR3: TGTGCCAGCTCACCGATGAAAGGGGTTCTCGCCGGGGAGCTGTTTTTT.

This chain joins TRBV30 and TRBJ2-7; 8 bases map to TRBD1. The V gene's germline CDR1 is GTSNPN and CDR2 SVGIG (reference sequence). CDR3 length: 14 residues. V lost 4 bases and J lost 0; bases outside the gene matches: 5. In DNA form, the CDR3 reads TGTGCCTGGAAGTCCGACAGGGGCTCCTACGAGCAGTACTTC. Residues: CAWKSDRGSYEQYF.

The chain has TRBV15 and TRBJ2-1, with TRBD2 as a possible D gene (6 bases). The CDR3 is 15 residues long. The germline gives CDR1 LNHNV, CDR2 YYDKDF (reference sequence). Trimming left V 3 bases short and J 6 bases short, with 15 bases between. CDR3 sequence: CATSRNRDSANEQFF. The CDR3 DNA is TGTGCCACCAGCAGGAACCGGGACTCCGCCAATGAGCAGTTCTTC.

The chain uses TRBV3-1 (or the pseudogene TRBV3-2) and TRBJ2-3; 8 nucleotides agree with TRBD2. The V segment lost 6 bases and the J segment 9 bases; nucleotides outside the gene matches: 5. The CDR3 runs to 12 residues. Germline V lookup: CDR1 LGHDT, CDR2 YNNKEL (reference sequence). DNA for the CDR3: TGTGCCAGCAGTCAGCGGGGGAGAACGCAGTATTTT. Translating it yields CASSQRGRTQYF.